This TCR beta chain was profiled in a study of blood T cell repertoires in COVID-19. This clone has just a few counts. The method was immunoSEQ multiplex PCR; TCRdb's version includes in-frame clones alone and lacks a portion of them. The sample holds approximately 220,000 clones, 75% to 90% seen once. Everyone who took part was roughly 18 to 89 years old, and they came from about two dozen US areas. The CDR3 runs 15 residues. V was pared by 6 bases and J by 7 bases, with 12 bases of the junction left unmatched. Germline loops: CDR1 LNHDA, CDR2 SQIVND (reference sequence). This receptor was taken from a man aged 30 to 45 who had recovered from COVID-19. This sequence joins TRBV19 and TRBJ1-2; 9 bases fit TRBD1. The specimen sequenced was PBMCs or T cells enriched from blood (not recorded which). The CDR3 protein is CASRNPGQGRSGYTF. DNA of the CDR3: TGTGCCAGTAGAAATCCGGGACAGGGAAGGAGTGGCTACACCTTC.